This entry is about one T cell receptor beta chain. Its antigen is as yet unknown. TCRdb keeps only in-frame clones here, not all; method: immunoSEQ multiplex PCR. This sample has around 12,000 clones, with around 83% found just once. These data come from a study of T cells in localized non-small cell lung cancer. Findings of the study overall: Highest T cell clonality was seen in uninvolved adjacent lung, surpassing that measured in tumor. Heterogeneity stays possible, as sequencing covered only one tumor region.

The germline CDR1 and CDR2 sequences are SGHVS and FQNEAQ. The V and J ends lost 2 bases and 7 bases, in that order; junction bases with no gene match: 3. CDR3 length: 15 amino acids. The specimen comprised peripheral blood, sampled before any cancer treatment. The chain is built from TRBV7-8 and TRBJ1-6; 9 positions agree with TRBD1. This sequence originates from a male donor older than 55 with stage I lung adenocarcinoma. CDR3: CASSLRDRVNSPLHF. CDR3 nucleotide sequence: TGTGCCAGCAGCTTAAGGGACAGGGTAAATTCACCCCTCCACTTT.